This T cell receptor beta chain was found in a study of CD8 T cells in ankylosing spondylitis. Regarding the study as a whole: CD8+ cells made up the disease-linked clones, which were relatively rare in peripheral blood.

A quantitative 5'-RACE method, one with molecular barcodes, was used to make TCR beta libraries. TCRdb analysed the 5' RACE reads with MiXCR anew, one entry per CDR3 protein. Of 250,000 to 350,000 distinct CDR3 sequences in the sample, approximately 20% are singletons; the top ten hold roughly 8%. Note on this clonotype: The antigen is not known.

Germline loops: CDR1 SGHTA, CDR2 FQGNSA. The CDR3 has 13 amino acids. V lost 7 bases, J lost 6 bases, and 3 bases stayed unmatched. The sequence was collected from a male donor with ankylosing spondylitis or in good health (not recorded which). The rearrangement uses TRBV7-2 and TRBJ2-1; 10 bases line up with TRBD2. The specimen sequenced was blood, either unsorted or a sorted T cell fraction (not recorded which). CDR3 sequence reads: CASTRLAGNEQFF. CDR3 bases: TGTGCCAGCACCCGACTAGCGGGCAATGAGCAGTTCTTC.